Below are 8 T cell receptor beta chains sequenced from a single sample in a study of T cells and copy number aberrations in small-cell lung cancer. Clones were sequenced by immunoSEQ multiplex PCR, and TCRdb holds only the in-frame ones, with some missing. The sample lists around 6,200 clones; less than 85% were seen once. The sample was tumor tissue. The receptors here all came from a man aged 45-65 years with small cell lung cancer.

This clone was counted between two and nine times. This chain uses TRBV27 with TRBJ2-3; D is uncertain. Germline-derived CDR1 and CDR2 are MNHEY and SMNVEV (reference sequence). The CDR3 is 12 residues long. The germline V and J ends were trimmed by 7 bases and 4 bases, with 9 bases remaining between them. For the CDR3, the DNA is TGTGCCAGCACCGGTAGTCCAGATACGCAGTATTTT. Translating it yields CASTGSPDTQYF.

This clone is deemed medium-sized (0.01 to 0.1%). V is TRBV5-4 and J is TRBJ2-1; a possible D gene is TRBD2 (5 bases). The CDR3 has 12 amino acids. Trimming stripped 4 bases from V and 7 bases from J, with 9 bases between. Germline V gives CDR1 SGHNT, CDR2 YYREEE (reference sequence). The CDR3 sequence is CASSHWENEQFF. The CDR3 DNA sequence: TGTGCCAGCAGCCACTGGGAGAATGAGCAGTTCTTC.

The genes are TRBV5-1 and TRBJ1-4; no reliable D call. The germline V and J ends were trimmed by 0 bases and 8 bases, with 5 bases remaining between them. There are 12 residues in the CDR3. In germline, CDR1 is SGHRS, CDR2 YFSETQ. The CDR3 DNA reads TGCGCCAGCAGCTTGGGCGGGGAAAAACTGTTTTTT. It encodes CASSLGGEKLFF. The full variable domain, its missing parts supplied by reference TRBV5-1 and TRBJ1-4, is KAGVTQTPRYLIKTRGQQVTLSCSPISGHRSVSWYQQTPGQGLQFLFEYFSETQRNKGNFPGRFSGRQFSNSRSEMNVSTLELGDSALYLCASSLGGEKLFFGSGTQLSVL.

The chain carries TRBV5-1 and TRBJ2-7; D perhaps matches TRBD2 (6 bases). Trimming removed 6 bases from V and 4 bases from J, with 20 bases in between. CDR3 size: 15 residues. Germline V lookup: CDR1 SGHRS, CDR2 YFSETQ. CDR3 amino acids: CASTPGGTATYEQYF. The CDR3 DNA sequence: TGCGCCAGCACCCCCGGAGGGACTGCTACATACGAGCAGTACTTC.

The chain links TRBV6-4 to TRBJ1-1; D is undetermined. This CDR3 contains 14 residues. Germline CDR1 reads MRHNA; CDR2 reads SNTAGT. Trimming left V 3 bases short and J 4 bases short, with 12 bases between. CDR3: CASSEWDQSTEAFF. The CDR3 DNA sequence: TGTGCCAGCAGTGAGTGGGATCAGAGCACTGAAGCTTTCTTT.

V and J are TRBV11-2 and TRBJ2-7; 11 bases are shared with TRBD1. The germline V gene encodes CDR1 SGHAT and CDR2 FQNNGV. Losses at the gene ends were 4 bases for V and 3 bases for J; bases not matched to a gene: 5. CDR3 size: 15 residues. The CDR3 sequence is CASSSGQGASYEQYF. DNA for the CDR3: TGTGCCAGCAGCTCCGGACAGGGGGCGAGCTACGAGCAGTACTTC. Full variable domain (rest looked up from reference TRBV11-2 and TRBJ2-7): EAGVAQSPRYKIIEKRQSVAFWCNPISGHATLYWYQQILGQGPKLLIQFQNNGVVDDSQLPKDRFSAERLKGVDSTLKIQPAKLEDSAVYLCASSSGQGASYEQYFGPGTRLTVT.

As DNA, the CDR3 is TGCGCCAGCAGCATAGGGGGCTCTGGGGCCAACGTCCTGACTTTC. Its protein product is CASSIGGSGANVLTF. The V call is TRBV4-1, the J call TRBJ2-6, with D perhaps TRBD1 (6 bases). Germline V gene data show CDR1 as MGHRA and CDR2 as YSYEKL. Trimming removed 5 bases from V and 0 bases from J, with 8 bases in between. This CDR3 has 15 amino acids.

This chain uses TRBV11-2 with TRBJ2-3, with 10 bases fitting TRBD1. Germline trimming cut 5 bases from V and 6 bases from J; bases unmatched to any gene: 5. The CDR3 loop spans 14 amino acids. CDR1 is SGHAT, CDR2 FQNNGV, per germline. The CDR3 coding sequence is TGTGCCAGCAGCCGACAGGGGGCAATTGATACGCAGTATTTT. Its protein is CASSRQGAIDTQYF.